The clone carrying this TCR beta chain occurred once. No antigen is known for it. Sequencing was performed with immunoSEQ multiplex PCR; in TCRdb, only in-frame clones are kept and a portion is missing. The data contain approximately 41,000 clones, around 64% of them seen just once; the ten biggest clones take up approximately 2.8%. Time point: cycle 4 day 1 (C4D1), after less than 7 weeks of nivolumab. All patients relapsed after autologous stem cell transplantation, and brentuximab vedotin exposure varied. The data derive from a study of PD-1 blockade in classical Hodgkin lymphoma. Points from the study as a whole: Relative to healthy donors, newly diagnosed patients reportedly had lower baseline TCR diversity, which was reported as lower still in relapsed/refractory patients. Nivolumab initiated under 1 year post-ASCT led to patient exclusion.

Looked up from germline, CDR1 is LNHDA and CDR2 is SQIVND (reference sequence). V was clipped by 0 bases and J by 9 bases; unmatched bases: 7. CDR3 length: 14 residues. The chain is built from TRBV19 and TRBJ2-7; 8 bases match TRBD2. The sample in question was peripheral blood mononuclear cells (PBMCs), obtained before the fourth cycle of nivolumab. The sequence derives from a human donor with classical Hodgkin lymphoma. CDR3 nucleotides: TGTGCCAGTAGTATAGATCAAGCGGGAGTGGCGCAGTACTTC. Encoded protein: CASSIDQAGVAQYF.